The 28 T cell receptor beta chains presented below share a single source sample, sequenced in a study of cytomegalovirus exposure and HLA in healthy donors (dated by TCRdb to about 2017). To prepare the library, the immunoSEQ multiplex PCR assay was applied. For the multiplex PCR, a mixture combining 60 forward primers for TCR Vbeta segments and 13 reverse primers for TCR Jbeta segments was used. The table comes from immuneACCESS by way of TCRdb, which keeps in-frame sequences with V and J called. Part of the clones is missing from these tables; in studies checked, under half for an unresolved V gene and the rest for unknown reasons. Here the sample has 120,000 or so clones; approximately 80% occur a single time. In total, the top ten clones hold about 2% of the sample. Sequenced input: PBMCs. These receptors all come from a young man in good health and CMV-seronegative.

The J gene is TRBJ1-6, the V gene TRBV19; 9 bases are a match to TRBD1. Germline V lookup: CDR1 LNHDA, CDR2 SQIVND (reference sequence). This CDR3 is built from 13 residues. J was trimmed by 10 bases and V by 5 bases; bases with no gene match: 3. CDR3 in DNA: TGTGCCAGTAGTCGGGACAGGGAATCACCCCTCCACTTT. Its protein is CASSRDRESPLHF.

The rearrangement joins TRBV4-3 to TRBJ2-1; 8 bases map to TRBD2. This CDR3 has 14 residues. Germline loops: CDR1 LGHNA, CDR2 YSLEER. V was pared by 8 bases and J by 3 bases, with 6 bases of the junction left unmatched. Written as DNA, the CDR3 is TGCGCCAGCGGTCGGGGGGGGGACTACAATGAGCAGTTCTTC. This gives the protein CASGRGGDYNEQFF.

The chain combines TRBV2 with TRBJ2-3, with a weak D call TRBD2 (5 bases). Trimming stripped 4 bases from V and 2 bases from J, with 16 bases between. This CDR3 is built from 16 residues. The germline V gene encodes CDR1 SNHLY and CDR2 FYNNEI. CDR3 loop: CASSGALTTYTDTQYF. The CDR3 DNA sequence: TGTGCCAGCAGTGGGGCCCTGACTACTTACACAGATACGCAGTATTTT.

The chain couples TRBV9 to TRBJ2-7; 10 bases match TRBD1. V lost 0 bases, J lost 5 bases, and 5 bases stayed unmatched. The germline CDR1 and CDR2 sequences are SGDLS and YYNGEE. CDR3 size: 15 residues. CDR3 in amino acids: CASSVGGTGVHEQYF. The DNA of the CDR3 is TGTGCCAGCAGCGTAGGGGGGACAGGGGTCCACGAGCAGTACTTC.

The J gene is TRBJ1-2, the V gene TRBV5-1; TRBD1 matches at 8 bases. The length of the CDR3 is 14 residues. The ends lost 4 bases at V and 8 bases at J; junction bases unmatched: 10. CDR1 and CDR2 (germline): SGHRS, YFSETQ. The CDR3 spells CASSPGQELSGYTF. CDR3 coding DNA: TGCGCCAGCAGCCCGGGACAGGAACTATCGGGCTACACCTTC.

The rearrangement uses TRBV11-3 and TRBJ1-2; tentatively, D is TRBD1 (6 bases). V was trimmed by 3 bases and J by 4 bases, leaving 12 bases between them. In germline, CDR1 is SGHNT, CDR2 YENEEA. The CDR3 contains 14 residues. The CDR3 bases are TGTGCCAGCAGCTTCACAGGGACAAGCTATGGCTACACCTTC. Protein sequence: CASSFTGTSYGYTF.

This clone has just one count. The rearrangement links TRBV10-3 to TRBJ2-1; TRBD2 matches at 9 bases. The junction had 12 bases not matched to a gene; V was cut back by 8 bases and J by 7 bases. Germline V gene data show CDR1 as ENHRY and CDR2 as SYGVKD. CDR3 length: 15 residues. CDR3 bases: TGTGCCATCTCCCCGCTTAGCGGGAGTAGAAATGAGCAGTTCTTC. This encodes CAISPLSGSRNEQFF.

This clone was found a few times. The rearrangement joins TRBV10-1 to TRBJ1-1; possibly TRBD1 for D (6 bases). This CDR3 contains 14 residues. CDR1 and CDR2 from the germline V gene are WNHNN and SYGVQD (reference sequence). V was pared by 6 bases and J by 1 base, with 12 bases between. The CDR3 region is CASRAGATNTEAFF. CDR3 sequence (DNA): TGCGCCAGCAGGGCAGGGGCTACGAACACTGAAGCTTTCTTT.

CDR3: CASSFYDIGSSYNEQFF. DNA for the CDR3: TGTGCCAGCAGTTTCTATGACATCGGTAGCTCCTACAATGAGCAGTTCTTC. This rearrangement joins TRBV27 to TRBJ2-1, with D uncertain. CDR3 size: 17 residues. Germline V gives CDR1 MNHEY, CDR2 SMNVEV (reference sequence). With 3 bases removed from V and 0 bases from J, the gap between germline ends came to 15 bases.

The chain employs TRBV6-5 and TRBJ2-7; D might be TRBD2 (7 bases). From germline, CDR1 is MNHEY and CDR2 SVGAGI. This CDR3 contains 12 residues. Trimming took 5 bases from V and 5 from J, leaving 10 bases between them. For the CDR3, the DNA is TGTGCCAGCAGTCCCGGGGGGCACGAGCAGTACTTC. Its translation is CASSPGGHEQYF.

The rearrangement joins TRBV5-6 to TRBJ2-5; maybe TRBD2 (5 bases). The V end was cut by 3 bases, the J end by 3 bases, with 12 bases between. Germline CDR1 SGHDT, CDR2 YYEEEE. The CDR3 runs to 14 residues. The CDR3 spells CASSSAGAKETQYF. CDR3 nucleotide sequence: TGTGCCAGCAGCTCCGCGGGCGCTAAAGAGACCCAGTACTTC.

This clone was detected once. The chain recombines TRBV7-6 with TRBJ2-1; TRBD2 matches at 12 bases. CDR3 length: 19 amino acids. The V segment lost 1 base and the J segment 3 bases; nucleotides outside the gene matches: 10. CDR1 and CDR2 from the germline V gene are SGHVS and FNYEAQ. DNA for the CDR3: TGTGCCAGCAGCTTAGTTTTCCTAGCGGGAGGGCCGATCTACAATGAGCAGTTCTTC. Its translation: CASSLVFLAGGPIYNEQFF.

The chain combines TRBV18 with TRBJ2-1; 7 nucleotides line up with TRBD2. CDR1 KGHSH and CDR2 LQKENI come from the germline V gene. Trimming at V came to 2 bases and at J to 15 bases, leaving 16 bases not matched to a gene. The CDR3 is 15 amino acids. CDR3 amino acids: CASSPATRGRDHPFF. The DNA for the CDR3 is TGTGCCAGCTCACCAGCGACTCGCGGGAGAGACCACCCGTTCTTC.

This clone is a singleton in its sample. The chain joins TRBV7-8 to TRBJ2-5, with D possibly being TRBD2 (6 bases). The J call may be faulty, since TRBJ2-7 better matches the DNA end. In germline, CDR1 is SGHVS, CDR2 FQNEAQ. The CDR3 spans 14 residues. CDR3 region: CASSPRETSYEQYF. CDR3 DNA: TGTGCCAGCAGCCCACGGGAGACCTCCTACGAGCAGTACTTC.

The V gene is TRBV5-1, the J gene TRBJ2-5, with TRBD2 as a possible D gene (5 bases). CDR1 is SGHRS, CDR2 YFSETQ, per germline. The length of the CDR3 is 14 residues. Trimming shortened V by 2 bases and J by 4 bases, and 12 bases separated the two germline ends. The CDR3 DNA follows: TGCGCCAGCAGCTTATCGCCTAGCAGAGAGACCCAGTACTTC. Its translation is CASSLSPSRETQYF. Filled out from reference TRBV5-1 and TRBJ2-5, the complete variable domain reads KAGVTQTPRYLIKTRGQQVTLSCSPISGHRSVSWYQQTPGQGLQFLFEYFSETQRNKGNFPGRFSGRQFSNSRSEMNVSTLELGDSALYLCASSLSPSRETQYFGPGTRLLVL.

J is TRBJ2-1 and V is TRBV7-6; TRBD2 matches 9 bases. Germline-derived CDR1 and CDR2 are SGHVS and FNYEAQ. This CDR3 has 15 amino acids. V lost 4 bases and J lost 2; bases outside the gene matches: 3. The CDR3 DNA is TGTGCCAGCAGCTATAGCGGGAGTGCCTACAATGAGCAGTTCTTC. Protein sequence: CASSYSGSAYNEQFF.

J is TRBJ1-1 and V is TRBV15; a possible D gene is TRBD1 (5 bases). Trimming cost V 1 base and J 0 bases, with 6 bases left between them. Germline assignment: CDR1 LNHNV and CDR2 YYDKDF (reference sequence). This CDR3 comprises 14 residues. The CDR3 region has the DNA TGTGCCACCAGCAGAGCAGGGATGAACACTGAAGCTTTCTTT. Translation gives CATSRAGMNTEAFF.

The chain uses TRBV5-8 and TRBJ2-3; D call uncertain. CDR1 SGHTS and CDR2 YDEGEE come from the germline V gene. Between the trimmed V and J ends, which lost 0 bases and 1 base, there was a span of 6 bases. This CDR3 region has 14 residues. This chain's CDR3 is CASSLGARTDTQYF. As DNA, the CDR3 is TGTGCCAGCAGCTTGGGGGCTCGCACAGATACGCAGTATTTT.

DNA of the CDR3: TGTGCCAGCAGTACCTCTCGGACAGCCTCCACAGATACGCAGTATTTT. This encodes CASSTSRTASTDTQYF. The gene calls are TRBV6-6 and TRBJ2-3; D possibly corresponds to TRBD1 (6 bases). Looked up from germline, CDR1 is MNHNY and CDR2 is SVGAGI (reference sequence). The CDR3 totals 16 residues. V was trimmed by 5 bases and J by 2 bases, leaving 17 bases between them.

Comment on this clone: Additional DNA sequences in this sample encode the identical CDR3. CDR3 region: CASSLSQTGGVYEQYF. CDR3 nucleotide sequence: TGCGCCAGCAGCTTGTCGCAGACAGGGGGCGTCTACGAGCAGTACTTC. The chain joins TRBV5-1 to TRBJ2-7, with 10 positions matching TRBD1. Germline V gene lookup returns CDR1 SGHRS and CDR2 YFSETQ. The CDR3 is made up of 16 amino acids. The V gene end was trimmed by 1 base and the J gene end by 3 bases; junction bases not matched to a gene: 7.

The sample holds a few counts of this clone. The genes are TRBV9 and TRBJ2-2, with 9 bases identical to TRBD1. The CDR3 extends over 15 amino acids. CDR1 and CDR2 (germline): SGDLS, YYNGEE. V was clipped by 3 bases and J by 4 bases; unmatched bases: 4. This CDR3 is CASSEGGQGTGELFF. For the CDR3, the DNA is TGTGCCAGCAGCGAGGGGGGACAGGGCACCGGGGAGCTGTTTTTT. Variable domain in full (rest from reference TRBV9 and TRBJ2-2): DSGVTQTPKHLITATGQRVTLRCSPRSGDLSVYWYQQSLDQGLQFLIQYYNGEERAKGNILERFSAQQFPDLHSELNLSSLELGDSALYFCASSEGGQGTGELFFGEGSRLTVL.

The chain recombines TRBV7-3 with TRBJ2-3; D unclear. Germline V gene sequence: CDR1 SGHTA, CDR2 FQGTGA. The length of the CDR3 is 13 residues. Trimming left V 5 bases short and J 0 bases short, with 6 bases between. The CDR3 DNA sequence: TGTGCCAGCAGCACTACTAGCACAGATACGCAGTATTTT. This codes for CASSTTSTDTQYF.

The chain carries TRBV4-3 and TRBJ2-5; 7 nucleotides agree with TRBD2. The length of the CDR3 is 16 residues. Germline lookup yields CDR1 LGHNA and CDR2 YSLEER. The ends lost 2 bases at V and 5 bases at J; junction bases unmatched: 11. CDR3 coding DNA: TGCGCCAGCAGCCAACGGGTGGGGGGGGTCGAGGAGACCCAGTACTTC. It encodes CASSQRVGGVEETQYF.

The rearrangement joins TRBV7-8 to TRBJ2-1; D is perhaps TRBD1 (5 bases). The CDR3 loop spans 17 amino acids. V shed 5 bases and J shed 8 bases, with 25 bases lying between them. Germline lookup yields CDR1 SGHVS and CDR2 FQNEAQ. The chain's CDR3 is CASSQSRGFSREDEQFF. CDR3 nucleotide sequence: TGTGCCAGCAGCCAAAGTAGGGGCTTCTCCCGCGAGGATGAGCAGTTCTTC.

CDR3 residues: CASMGLAVPDTQYF. The DNA of the CDR3 is TGCGCCAGCATGGGACTAGCGGTACCAGATACGCAGTATTTT. This chain joins TRBV10-1 and TRBJ2-3; 11 bases are shared with TRBD2. The CDR3 length is 14 residues. The J segment lost 4 bases and the V segment lost 7 bases, leaving 4 bases of the junction unmatched. CDR1 and CDR2 (germline): WNHNN, SYGVQD (reference sequence).

The CDR3 DNA reads TGTGCCAGCACCCCCTGGGGTGGGGGGATCTACGAGCAGTACTTC. It yields the protein CASTPWGGGIYEQYF. The J gene is TRBJ2-5, the V gene TRBV2; perhaps TRBD2 as D (6 bases). Gene TRBJ2-7 matches the end of the DNA better, so the J call may be wrong. From germline, CDR1 is SNHLY and CDR2 FYNNEI. This CDR3 is 15 amino acids long.

V and J are TRBV2 and TRBJ1-5; D might be TRBD1 (5 bases). CDR1 is SNHLY, CDR2 FYNNEI, per germline. This CDR3 has 14 residues. Trimming shortened V by 6 bases and J by 6 bases, and 15 bases separated the two germline ends. The CDR3 DNA reads as TGTGCCAGCAGACCGGACCGGGGGAGTCAGCCCCAGCATTTT. Its translation is CASRPDRGSQPQHF. The whole variable domain, remainder taken from reference TRBV2 and TRBJ1-5, is EPEVTQTPSHQVTQMGQEVILRCVPISNHLYFYWYRQILGQKVEFLVSFYNNEISEKSEIFDDQFSVERPDGSNFTLKIRSTKLEDSAMYFCASRPDRGSQPQHFGDGTRLSIL.

The J gene is TRBJ1-3, the V gene TRBV28, with 9 positions matching TRBD1. Germline CDR1 reads MDHEN; CDR2 reads SYDVKM. The trim removed 6 bases at V and 3 bases at J, leaving 9 bases unmatched. The CDR3 consists of 16 residues. The CDR3 loop reads CASRRPGQGNGNTIYF. CDR3 bases: TGTGCCAGCAGACGACCGGGACAGGGAAATGGAAACACCATATATTTT.